The 14 T cell receptor beta chains presented below share a single source sample, sequenced in a study of blood T cell repertoires in COVID-19. Profiling relied on immunoSEQ multiplex PCR, and the TCRdb table lists in-frame clones only, not all of them. The data hold 55,000 to 65,000 clones, with roughly three quarters observed a single time. Sequenced: peripheral blood. These receptors originate from a man aged 55 to 70 with acute or convalescent COVID-19.

The chain recombines TRBV25-1 with TRBJ1-3; no clear D gene. The CDR3 extends over 14 amino acids. V was clipped by 5 bases and J by 0 bases, with 8 bases between them. In germline, CDR1 is MGHDK, CDR2 SYGVNS. CDR3 DNA sequence: TGTGCCAGCAGTTCGCGCTTCTCTGGAAACACCATATATTTT. Its protein product is CASSSRFSGNTIYF.

The V gene is TRBV5-1, the J gene TRBJ1-6; 10 bases fit TRBD1. V lost 1 base, J lost 10 bases, and 14 bases stayed unmatched. The CDR3 covers 18 residues. Per germline, CDR1 SGHRS and CDR2 YFSETQ. The CDR3 sequence is CASSLTTLVGTGVSPLHF. The CDR3 DNA sequence: TGCGCCAGCAGCTTGACCACTCTGGTCGGGACAGGGGTATCACCCCTCCACTTT.

The chain combines TRBV7-2 with TRBJ2-1; 11 bases are a match to TRBD1. Germline CDR1 and CDR2: SGHTA and FQGNSA. Losses at the gene ends were 6 bases for V and 8 bases for J; bases not matched to a gene: 3. There are 13 residues in the CDR3. In DNA form, the CDR3 reads TGTGCCAGCAGGAGGACAGGGGGCGATGAGCAGTTCTTC. It yields the protein CASRRTGGDEQFF.

The chain carries TRBV12-3 or TRBV12-4 and TRBJ2-7; 8 bases fit TRBD1. J lost 2 bases, V lost 6 bases, and 3 bases had no gene match. This CDR3 spans 13 amino acids. CDR3 in DNA: TGTGCCAGCAGGAGACAGGGGACCTACGAGCAGTACTTC. It encodes CASRRQGTYEQYF.

The rearrangement uses TRBV7-2 and TRBJ1-1; 7 bases are a match to TRBD1. This CDR3 has 13 residues. In germline, CDR1 is SGHTA, CDR2 FQGNSA. V was clipped by 5 bases and J by 5 bases; unmatched bases: 5. The CDR3 region is CASSLRQGTEAFF. In nucleotides, the CDR3 is TGTGCCAGCAGCCTACGACAGGGAACTGAAGCTTTCTTT.

This clone was recorded a few times. The chain uses TRBV9 and TRBJ1-1; tentatively, D is TRBD1 (5 bases). There are 14 residues in the CDR3. Germline CDR1 is SGDLS and CDR2 is YYNGEE. The V gene lost 0 bases and the J gene lost 5 bases, with 11 bases spanning the gap. CDR3: CASSVETDWTEAFF. Here the CDR3 DNA reads TGTGCCAGCAGCGTAGAGACAGATTGGACTGAAGCTTTCTTT.

The CDR3 here is CASARGGSASTEAFF. The CDR3 DNA follows: TGTGCCTCCGCGAGAGGGGGTAGTGCGAGCACTGAAGCTTTCTTT. J is TRBJ1-1 and V is TRBV10-3; a weak D match, TRBD1 (6 bases). The germline V and J ends were trimmed by 11 bases and 4 bases, with 23 bases remaining between them. CDR3 length equals 15 residues. CDR1 and CDR2 from the germline V gene are ENHRY and SYGVKD.

This chain connects TRBV24-1 to TRBJ1-5; 8 bases match TRBD1. This CDR3 comprises 19 residues. From germline, CDR1 is KGHDR and CDR2 SFDVKD. The junction had 16 bases not matched to a gene; V was cut back by 5 bases and J by 2 bases. The CDR3 protein is CATSGGSGQGAFGNQPQHF. For the CDR3, the DNA is TGTGCCACCAGTGGAGGTTCGGGGCAGGGGGCGTTTGGCAATCAGCCCCAGCATTTT.

This chain connects TRBV9 to TRBJ2-2; TRBD2 agrees at 7 bases. In germline, CDR1 is SGDLS, CDR2 YYNGEE. This CDR3 is 16 amino acids long. J was trimmed by 2 bases and V by 1 base; bases with no gene match: 5. In nucleotides, the CDR3 is TGTGCCAGCAGCGTAAATAGCGGGCAAAACACCGGGGAGCTGTTTTTT. It specifies CASSVNSGQNTGELFF.

The rearrangement links TRBV12-3 or TRBV12-4 to TRBJ2-5; D is ambiguous. The CDR3 sequence is 13 residues long. V gave up 3 bases and J gave up 2 bases, with 7 bases separating them. In nucleotides, the CDR3 is TGTGCCAGCAGTTTTGGAGCTCAAGAGACCCAGTACTTC. This codes for CASSFGAQETQYF.

The J gene is TRBJ1-1, the V gene TRBV6-4, with unresolved D. From germline, CDR1 is MRHNA and CDR2 SNTAGT. The CDR3 spans 13 residues. The V gene lost 2 bases and the J gene lost 5 bases, with 9 bases spanning the gap. CDR3 nucleotide sequence: TGTGCCAGCAGTGACCGTCTCGGGACTGAAGCTTTCTTT. This sequence encodes CASSDRLGTEAFF.

V usage is TRBV27 and J usage is TRBJ1-5, with TRBD1 identical over 7 bases. Germline V CDR1 and CDR2: MNHEY, SMNVEV (reference sequence). CDR3 length: 14 residues. V was pared by 6 bases and J by 2 bases, with 4 bases of the junction left unmatched. CDR3 sequence (DNA): TGTGCCAGCAGCCCCGGGACAGGCAATCAGCCCCAGCATTTT. Translation: CASSPGTGNQPQHF.

The chain uses TRBV21-1 and TRBJ2-7; the DNA was not compared with TRBD1, the D call given in the table. TRBV21-1 is noted as a pseudogene. This CDR3 has 12 residues. CDR3 amino acids: CASGDRSNEQYF. The CDR3 DNA reads TGTGCCAGCGGGGACAGGTCGAACGAGCAGTACTTC.

This chain connects TRBV2 to TRBJ1-5, with TRBD1 matching over 7 bases. Looked up from germline, CDR1 is SNHLY and CDR2 is FYNNEI. Trimming at V came to 4 bases and at J to 1 base, leaving 10 bases not matched to a gene. This CDR3 contains 17 residues. CDR3 DNA: TGTGCCAGCAGTGTGGCACAGGGGATATACAGCAATCAGCCCCAGCATTTT. It is translated as CASSVAQGIYSNQPQHF.